This T cell receptor beta chain was identified during a study of blood T cell repertoires in COVID-19. Study-wide context: PBMCs, B-cell-depleted T cells, or T cells provided the cDNA or gDNA that made up the material.

Generated by immunoSEQ multiplex PCR, the TCRdb table keeps only in-frame clones and is missing some. The sample contains about 140,000 clones, around 86% of which appear only once. Participant age was roughly 18 to 89 years, and participants resided in approximately 24 US areas. Cohort 3 donors counted as recovered after two negative PCRs, clearance, or resolved symptoms. The material sequenced was PBMCs or T cells enriched from blood (not recorded which). This clonotype originated in a man aged 45 to 65 who had recovered from COVID-19.

CDR3 region: CASSNRDREETQYF. The CDR3 DNA reads TGTGCCAGCAGCAACCGGGACAGGGAAGAGACCCAGTACTTC. J is TRBJ2-5 and V is TRBV4-2, with 9 bases fitting TRBD1. The germline gives CDR1 LGHNA, CDR2 YNFKEQ. J gave up 3 bases and V 5 bases, and 4 bases lay outside the gene matches. The CDR3 totals 14 residues.